Listed below are T cell receptor beta chains from one sample, sequenced in a study of blood T cell repertoires in COVID-19. The repertoire was sequenced with immunoSEQ multiplex PCR; TCRdb's copy has only in-frame clones and lacks some. The sample has some 160,000 clones, 80% to 90% seen once. The sample was peripheral blood. Source of these receptors: a man in his 60s with acute or convalescent COVID-19. CDR3s include the opening cysteine and the closing phenylalanine or tryptophan. D genes are given only for firm matches. The size field is filled for only some rows; it gives once, few, many or a size class.

v_call: TRBV7-7
j_call: TRBJ2-3
clone_size: once
d_call: .
cdr3_nt: TGTGCTAGCAGCTCCGACATATCTAGCACAGATACGCAGTATTTT
cdr3_aa: CASSSDISSTDTQYF

v_call: TRBV7-6
j_call: TRBJ2-1
clone_size: .
d_call: TRBD1
cdr3_nt: TGTGCCAGCAGCTTACGACAGGGCGGTGACAATGAGCAGTTCTTC
cdr3_aa: CASSLRQGGDNEQFF

v_call: TRBV10-3
j_call: TRBJ2-2
clone_size: .
d_call: TRBD2
cdr3_nt: TGTGCCATCAATCCGGGACTAGCGGGGGGATGGAACACCGGGGAGCTGTTTTTT
cdr3_aa: CAINPGLAGGWNTGELFF

v_call: TRBV24-1
j_call: TRBJ2-1
clone_size: .
d_call: TRBD1
cdr3_nt: TGTGCCACCAGTGATAGACCGGGACAGAGGGCCTCGAGCTCCTACAATGAGCAGTTCTTC
cdr3_aa: CATSDRPGQRASSSYNEQFF

v_call: TRBV6-1
j_call: TRBJ1-4
clone_size: .
d_call: .
cdr3_nt: TGTGCCAGCAGTGAAGCCGACACAACCCTTGCAACTAATGAAAAACTGTTTTTT
cdr3_aa: CASSEADTTLATNEKLFF

v_call: TRBV19
j_call: TRBJ1-3
clone_size: .
d_call: TRBD1
cdr3_nt: TGTGCCAGTGGACAGGCTGGTGGAAACACCATATATTTT
cdr3_aa: CASGQAGGNTIYF

v_call: TRBV19
j_call: TRBJ1-4
clone_size: .
d_call: TRBD1
cdr3_nt: TGTGCCAGTAGTGAATCGACAGGGGGTCGTGAAAAACTGTTTTTT
cdr3_aa: CASSESTGGREKLFF

v_call: TRBV28
j_call: TRBJ1-2
clone_size: .
d_call: TRBD1
cdr3_nt: TGTGCCAGCAGTTCCGGGACAGGGCTTACAACACTCCATGGCTACACCTTC
cdr3_aa: CASSSGTGLTTLHGYTF

v_call: TRBV19
j_call: TRBJ2-1
clone_size: .
d_call: TRBD1
cdr3_nt: TGTGCCAGTAGTATAAGGGGACAGGGGGCGATAAATTCCTACAATGAGCAGTTCTTC
cdr3_aa: CASSIRGQGAINSYNEQFF

v_call: TRBV7-2
j_call: TRBJ1-4
clone_size: .
d_call: .
cdr3_nt: TGTGCCAGCAGCCCTCTCAGCTGGGGCGAAAAACTGTTTTTT
cdr3_aa: CASSPLSWGEKLFF

v_call: TRBV30
j_call: TRBJ1-2
clone_size: .
d_call: .
cdr3_nt: TGTGCCTGGACCAGAGGGTCGGGTGTAAACTATGGCTACACCTTC
cdr3_aa: CAWTRGSGVNYGYTF

v_call: TRBV2
j_call: TRBJ1-5
clone_size: once
d_call: TRBD1
cdr3_nt: TGTGCCAGCAGGGGACAGGCGGTTCAGCCCCAGCATTTT
cdr3_aa: CASRGQAVQPQHF

v_call: TRBV14
j_call: TRBJ1-6
clone_size: .
d_call: .
cdr3_nt: TGTGCCAGCAGCCAAGATAGGGGTTATTCACCCCTCCACTTT
cdr3_aa: CASSQDRGYSPLHF

v_call: TRBV19
j_call: TRBJ1-2
clone_size: .
d_call: .
cdr3_nt: TGTGCCAGTAGTATCCGGGAAAACTATGGCTACACCTTC
cdr3_aa: CASSIRENYGYTF

v_call: TRBV6-5
j_call: TRBJ1-1
clone_size: few
d_call: .
cdr3_nt: TGTGCCAGCATTCTACAGGGAAACACTGAAGCTTTCTTT
cdr3_aa: CASILQGNTEAFF

v_call: TRBV4-3
j_call: TRBJ1-1
clone_size: .
d_call: .
cdr3_nt: TGCGCCAGCAGCCACGATACCGGGGGGACTGAAGCTTTCTTT
cdr3_aa: CASSHDTGGTEAFF

v_call: TRBV29-1
j_call: TRBJ1-5
clone_size: .
d_call: .
cdr3_nt: TGCAGCGTAGTCGACAGGAAAAATCAGCCCCAGCATTTT
cdr3_aa: CSVVDRKNQPQHF

v_call: TRBV2
j_call: TRBJ2-2
clone_size: .
d_call: TRBD1
cdr3_nt: TGTGCCAGCGGACAGGGCCATTCGAACACCGGGGAGCTGTTTTTT
cdr3_aa: CASGQGHSNTGELFF

v_call: TRBV3-1/TRBV3-2
j_call: TRBJ1-4
clone_size: .
d_call: TRBD1
cdr3_nt: TGTGCCAGCAGCGCCGGGACAGCAACTAATGAAAAACTGTTTTTT
cdr3_aa: CASSAGTATNEKLFF

v_call: TRBV6-5
j_call: TRBJ2-7
clone_size: .
d_call: .
cdr3_nt: TGTGCCAGCCGTCGGGTCTTGAGCTCCTACGAGCAGTACTTC
cdr3_aa: CASRRVLSSYEQYF

v_call: TRBV11-2
j_call: TRBJ2-4
clone_size: .
d_call: TRBD1
cdr3_nt: TGTGCCAGCAGCTTGGGACAGGGGGCTGCCAAAAACATTCAGTACTTC
cdr3_aa: CASSLGQGAAKNIQYF

v_call: TRBV7-9
j_call: TRBJ1-5
clone_size: .
d_call: .
cdr3_nt: TGTGCCAGCAGCTTTGGGGGGGAGCAGCCCCAGCATTTT
cdr3_aa: CASSFGGEQPQHF

v_call: TRBV19
j_call: TRBJ1-2
clone_size: .
d_call: TRBD1
cdr3_nt: TGTGCCAGTAGTAGGACAGGGAATAACTATGGCTACACCTTC
cdr3_aa: CASSRTGNNYGYTF